There are many counts of the clone carrying this T cell receptor beta chain. Its antigen remains unknown. The sequenced fragment ends 3 residues before the CDR3 boundary, so the rest is inferred from the germline J gene. Germline V gives CDR1 KGHSH, CDR2 LQKENI. The CDR3 totals 15 residues. Trimming removed 5 bases from V and 4 bases from J; junction bases left unmatched: 10. The repertoire was sequenced with immunoSEQ multiplex PCR; TCRdb's copy has only in-frame clones and lacks some. Captured here are around 52,000 clones, none seen once; the top ten comprise under 6.5%. This sample is part of a study of T cell clonality in common variable immunodeficiency. General study findings and limits: What drives increased CVID clonality needs T cell subpopulation sequencing. Compared with healthy controls, CVID subjects showed increased TCRbeta clonality, mostly in about a third.

The TCR sequence derives from a person aged 18 to 70 in good health. This chain joins TRBV18 and TRBJ1-1, with 7 bases that match TRBD1. Sequencing used peripheral blood mononuclear cells. Here the CDR3 reads CASSGVFQGGTEAFF. The CDR3 DNA, read in part, is TGTGCCAGCTCAGGGGTTTTTCAGGGGGGCACTGAA.